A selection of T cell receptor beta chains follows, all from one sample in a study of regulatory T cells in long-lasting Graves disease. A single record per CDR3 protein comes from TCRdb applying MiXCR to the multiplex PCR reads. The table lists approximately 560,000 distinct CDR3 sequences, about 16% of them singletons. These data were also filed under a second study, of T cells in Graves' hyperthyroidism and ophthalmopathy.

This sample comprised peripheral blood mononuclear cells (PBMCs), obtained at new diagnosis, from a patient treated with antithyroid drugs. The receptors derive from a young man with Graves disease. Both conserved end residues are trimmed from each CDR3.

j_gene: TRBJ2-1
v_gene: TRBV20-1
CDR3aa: SARDRGRDYNEQF

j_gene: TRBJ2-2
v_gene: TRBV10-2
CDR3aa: ASAGDNTGELF

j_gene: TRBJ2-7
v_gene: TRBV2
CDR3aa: ASLGLAIPYEQY

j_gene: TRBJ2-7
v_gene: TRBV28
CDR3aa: ASSQGGRGGEQY

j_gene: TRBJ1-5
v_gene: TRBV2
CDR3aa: ASSESKPQH

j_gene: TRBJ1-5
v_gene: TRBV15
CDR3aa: ATFCLAGGAKGRNQPQH

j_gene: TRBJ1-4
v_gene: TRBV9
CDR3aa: ASSRAFNEKLF

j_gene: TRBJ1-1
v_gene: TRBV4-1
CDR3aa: ASSPQTEQGIGEAF

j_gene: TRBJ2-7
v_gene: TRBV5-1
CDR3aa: ASSLALSEGNYEQY

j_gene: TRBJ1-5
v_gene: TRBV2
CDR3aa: ASTTGQGNQPQH

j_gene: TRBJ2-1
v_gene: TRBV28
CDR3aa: ASSLSTHNEQF

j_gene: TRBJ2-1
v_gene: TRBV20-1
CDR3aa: SARGRNSYNEQF

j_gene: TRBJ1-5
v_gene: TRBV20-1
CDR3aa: NASGQGSHQPQH

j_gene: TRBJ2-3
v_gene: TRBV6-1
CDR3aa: ASSTRRGRTDTQY

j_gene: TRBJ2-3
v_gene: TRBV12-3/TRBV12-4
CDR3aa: ASTPGGTSGTDTQY

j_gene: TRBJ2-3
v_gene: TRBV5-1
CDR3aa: ASSSGQPGNTQY

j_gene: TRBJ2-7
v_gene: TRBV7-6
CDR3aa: ASSTTPSGRSSYEQY

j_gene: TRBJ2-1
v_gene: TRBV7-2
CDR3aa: ASSLTSGSADEQF

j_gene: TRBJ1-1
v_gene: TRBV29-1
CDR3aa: SVAISIGEAF

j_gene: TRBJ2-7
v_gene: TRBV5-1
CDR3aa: ASSLAPTGGEEQY

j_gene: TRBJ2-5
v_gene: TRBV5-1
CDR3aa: ASSLQGTLQETQY

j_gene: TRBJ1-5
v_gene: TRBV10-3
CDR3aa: AISESVAAGNQPQH

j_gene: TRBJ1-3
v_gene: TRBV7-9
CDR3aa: ASSRDSSLSGNTIY

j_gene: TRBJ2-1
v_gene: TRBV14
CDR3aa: ASSQDAGGYNEQF

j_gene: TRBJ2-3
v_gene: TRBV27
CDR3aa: ASSPVRVTSTDTQY

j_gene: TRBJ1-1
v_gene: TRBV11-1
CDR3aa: ASSLASGGTEAF

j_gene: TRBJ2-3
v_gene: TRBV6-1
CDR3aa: ASSSMLTSGSTDTQY

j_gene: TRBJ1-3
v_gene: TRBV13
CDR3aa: ASSLTVAGNTIY

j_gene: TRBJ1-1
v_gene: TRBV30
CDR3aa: AWSTGSATEAF

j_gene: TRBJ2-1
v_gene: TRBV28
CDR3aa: ASRPPGEAGGDAYNEQF

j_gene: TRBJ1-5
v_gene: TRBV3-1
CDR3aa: ASSQVAGKNQPQH

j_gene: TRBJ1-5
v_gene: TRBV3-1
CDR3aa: ASSQGPGAPNQPQH

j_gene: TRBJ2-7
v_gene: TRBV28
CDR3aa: ASSFGDPYEQY

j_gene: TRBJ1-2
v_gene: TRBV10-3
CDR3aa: AITVDRMDYGYT

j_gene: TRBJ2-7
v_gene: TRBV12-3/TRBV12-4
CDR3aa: ASSHGGSSYEQY

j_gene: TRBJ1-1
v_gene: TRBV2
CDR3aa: ASSEGQDTGAF

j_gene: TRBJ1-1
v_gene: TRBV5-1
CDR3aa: ASSSPDRGQGFTEAF

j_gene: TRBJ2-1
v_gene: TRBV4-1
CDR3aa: ASSQALAGIVSSYNEQF

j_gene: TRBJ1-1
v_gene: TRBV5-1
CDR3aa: ASSLAGRGDLEAF

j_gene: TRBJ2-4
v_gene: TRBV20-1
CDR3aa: SASRQAGGNIQY

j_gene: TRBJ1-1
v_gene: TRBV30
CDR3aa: AWSFLGPKVVTEAF

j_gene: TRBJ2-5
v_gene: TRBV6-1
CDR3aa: ASSQDLRGESETQY

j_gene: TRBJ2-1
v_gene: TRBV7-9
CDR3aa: ASSIGTRGEQF